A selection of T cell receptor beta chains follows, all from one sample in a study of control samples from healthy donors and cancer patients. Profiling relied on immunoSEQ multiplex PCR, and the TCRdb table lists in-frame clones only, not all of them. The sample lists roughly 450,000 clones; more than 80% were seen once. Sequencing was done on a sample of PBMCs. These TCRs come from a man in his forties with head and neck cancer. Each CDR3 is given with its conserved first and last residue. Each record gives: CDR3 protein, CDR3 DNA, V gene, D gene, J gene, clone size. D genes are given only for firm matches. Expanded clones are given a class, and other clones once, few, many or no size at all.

CAITGEPPGEKLFF	TGTGCCATAACAGGGGAACCACCGGGGGAAAAACTGTTTTTT	TRBV15	TRBD1	TRBJ1-4	NA
CASSQETWGYGYTF	TGTGCCAGCAGCCAAGAAACCTGGGGCTATGGCTACACCTTC	TRBV3-1/TRBV3-2	NA	TRBJ1-2	NA
CASSQGSLGSTEAFF	TGTGCCAGCAGCCAAGGGTCCCTGGGGTCCACTGAAGCTTTCTTT	TRBV3-1/TRBV3-2	NA	TRBJ1-1	NA
CASSPGGPNTGELFF	TGTGCCAGCTCACCAGGTGGGCCGAACACCGGGGAGCTGTTTTTT	TRBV18	NA	TRBJ2-2	NA
CASSLVGTYNTEAFF	TGCGCCAGCAGCTTGGTTGGGACATACAACACTGAAGCTTTCTTT	TRBV5-1	NA	TRBJ1-1	NA
CASSLSGEGGTDTQYF	TGTGCCAGCAGCTTATCAGGGGAGGGAGGCACAGATACGCAGTATTTT	TRBV7-8	NA	TRBJ2-3	NA
CASSQEVRVDEQFF	TGTGCCAGCAGCCAAGAGGTCAGGGTCGATGAGCAGTTCTTC	TRBV3-1/TRBV3-2	NA	TRBJ2-1	few
CASRTTGTNEKLFF	TGTGCCAGTAGGACGACGGGCACTAATGAAAAACTGTTTTTT	TRBV19	NA	TRBJ1-4	NA
CASSLQGADGYTF	TGCGCCAGCAGCCTACAGGGGGCGGATGGCTACACCTTC	TRBV4-1	TRBD1	TRBJ1-2	once
CASSGELGEQYF	TGTGCCAGCAGCGGGGAATTGGGCGAGCAGTACTTC	TRBV28	NA	TRBJ2-7	NA
CASSRLAGVTGEQYF	TGTGCCAGCAGTCGACTAGCGGGAGTGACGGGCGAGCAGTACTTC	TRBV27	TRBD2	TRBJ2-7	NA
CASSLALPSNEKLFF	TGTGCCAGCAGCTTAGCGCTGCCTTCTAATGAAAAACTGTTTTTT	TRBV7-9	NA	TRBJ1-4	NA
CASSLGTGSGANVLTF	TGTGCCAGCAGCTTGGGGACGGGCTCCGGGGCCAACGTCCTGACTTTC	TRBV5-6	NA	TRBJ2-6	NA
CASSYSILGRGQEQYF	TGTGCCAGCAGTTACTCGATTCTGGGCAGGGGGCAAGAGCAGTACTTC	TRBV6-5	TRBD1	TRBJ2-7	once
CASSADRVKETQYF	TGTGCCAGCAGCGCGGACAGGGTAAAAGAGACCCAGTACTTC	TRBV2	TRBD1	TRBJ2-5	NA
CASLKQGRDYGYTF	TGTGCCAGCCTGAAACAGGGCCGAGACTATGGCTACACCTTC	TRBV28	NA	TRBJ1-2	few
CASTGRSFIQYF	TGTGCCAGCACGGGAAGAAGTTTCATTCAGTACTTC	TRBV11-3	NA	TRBJ2-4	NA
CASRGQGSIDTQYF	TGTGCCAGCAGGGGACAGGGCTCGATAGATACGCAGTATTTT	TRBV6-5	TRBD1	TRBJ2-3	NA
CASSPPGSYEQYF	TGTGCCAGTAGCCCACCAGGGTCCTACGAGCAGTACTTC	TRBV19	NA	TRBJ2-7	NA
CASGLAGNNEQFF	TGTGCCAGCGGACTAGCGGGCAACAATGAGCAGTTCTTC	TRBV5-4	TRBD2	TRBJ2-1	NA
CASSVGVSHEQYF	TGTGCCAGCAGCGTAGGGGTCTCCCACGAGCAGTACTTC	TRBV9	NA	TRBJ2-7	NA
CASSPLDRNGYTF	TGTGCCAGCTCACCATTGGACAGAAATGGCTACACCTTC	TRBV18	NA	TRBJ1-2	NA
CASSVSATQAGGRAGELFF	TGTGCCAGCAGCGTGAGTGCGACCCAAGCGGGGGGGCGCGCCGGGGAGCTGTTTTTT	TRBV9	TRBD2	TRBJ2-2	once
CASGRGTLSYNEQFF	TGTGCCAGCGGTAGAGGGACCCTTTCCTACAATGAGCAGTTCTTC	TRBV6-5	NA	TRBJ2-1	NA
CASSLGHTQYF	TGCGCCAGCAGCTTGGGCCATACGCAGTATTTT	TRBV5-1	NA	TRBJ2-3	NA
CASSFGGLPGELFF	TGTGCCAGCAGCTTTGGGGGGTTACCCGGGGAGCTGTTTTTT	TRBV5-4	NA	TRBJ2-2	once
CASSLWAGRTYEQYF	TGTGCCAGCAGTTTATGGGCAGGGAGGACCTACGAGCAGTACTTC	TRBV28	NA	TRBJ2-7	once
CAWTRDFGGYTF	TGTGCCTGGACGCGGGATTTTGGGGGCTACACCTTC	TRBV30	NA	TRBJ1-2	NA